The T cell receptor beta chain under discussion was sequenced for a study of response to subunit inactivated influenza vaccine. Study findings and constraints: New T cells are recruited in small numbers by each seasonal influenza vaccination, according to the authors' suggestion.

In the case of this clonotype: Its antigen is currently unknown.

TCRdb recomputed calls from the RT-PCR reads with MiXCR, one row per CDR3 protein. Found here are 590,000 or so distinct CDR3 sequences, 11% to 15% of them singletons; the top ten hold 7.6%. CDR1 and CDR2 from the germline V gene are MDHEN and SYDVKM. The J segment lost 4 bases and the V segment lost 3 bases, leaving 7 bases of the junction unmatched. This CDR3 spans 15 amino acids. This clonotype was sampled from a man aged 45 to 65 who received an inactivated influenza vaccine. The rearrangement uses TRBV28 and TRBJ2-3; 7 nucleotides align to TRBD1. Here the sequenced sample was PBMCs from blood, taken around 14 days before vaccination. The CDR3 here is CASSFGQDPADTQYF. The CDR3 DNA sequence: TGTGCCAGCAGTTTTGGACAGGACCCAGCAGATACGCAGTATTTT.